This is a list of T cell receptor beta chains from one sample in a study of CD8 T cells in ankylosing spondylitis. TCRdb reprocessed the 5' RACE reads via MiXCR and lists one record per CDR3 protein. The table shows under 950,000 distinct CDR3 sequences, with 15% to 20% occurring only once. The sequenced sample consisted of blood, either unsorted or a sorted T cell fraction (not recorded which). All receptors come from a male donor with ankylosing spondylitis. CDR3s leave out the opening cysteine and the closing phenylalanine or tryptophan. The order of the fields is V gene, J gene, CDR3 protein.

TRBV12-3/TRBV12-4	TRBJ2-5	ASSFTGGETQY
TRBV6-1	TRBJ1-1	ASTRGGHILNTEAF
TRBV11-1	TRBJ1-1	ASSHPDHTEAF
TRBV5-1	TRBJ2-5	ASSFGGSQETQY
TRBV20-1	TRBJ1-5	SASGGVGGQPQH
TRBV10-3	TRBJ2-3	AISESFGASADTQY
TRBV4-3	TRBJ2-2	ASSEDRTGELF
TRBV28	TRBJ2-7	ASRPTGTYEQY
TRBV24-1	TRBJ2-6	ATSDPHGVSSSGANVLT
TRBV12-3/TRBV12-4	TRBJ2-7	ASRYGQSYEQY
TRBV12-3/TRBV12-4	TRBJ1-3	ASSLAREDGNTIY
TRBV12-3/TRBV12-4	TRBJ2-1	ASSPYRGNEQF
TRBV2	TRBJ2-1	ASTAKSSYNEQF
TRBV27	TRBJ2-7	ASSLRGLSSYEQY
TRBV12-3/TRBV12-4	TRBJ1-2	ASSSGLGNYGYT
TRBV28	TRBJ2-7	ASRGGSVINEQY
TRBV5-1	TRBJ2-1	ASTSGYNEQF